This T cell receptor (beta chain) was found in a study of blood T cells in healthy people across ages. A J-beta primer mix and a sample-barcoded 5' primer were used in a second PCR of about 7 to 12 cycles. All samples gave at least 2.5 million CDR3-containing paired-end reads. Each CDR3 protein gets one entry after TCRdb re-called the 5' RACE reads with MiXCR. The sample yields around 500,000 distinct CDR3 sequences, around 50% seen once. Germline V CDR1 and CDR2: SQVTM, ANQGSEA. The CDR3 consists of 14 residues. Trimming cost V 3 bases and J 8 bases, with 17 bases left between them. Specimen: blood. This chain connects TRBV29-1 to TRBJ2-1, with TRBD1 as a possible D gene (6 bases). The receptor comes from an older man in good health. The CDR3 spells CSVDPTGIWDEQFF. In DNA form, the CDR3 reads TGCAGCGTTGACCCTACAGGGATTTGGGATGAGCAGTTCTTC.